This T cell receptor (beta chain) is from a study of cytomegalovirus exposure and HLA in healthy donors. The CDR3 has 15 residues. The germline V gene encodes CDR1 SGHVS and CDR2 FQNEAQ. Trimming removed 4 bases from V and 4 bases from J; junction bases left unmatched: 8. In its sample, this clone was seen a few times. This PCR relied on a set of 60 Vbeta primers and 13 Jbeta primers. Some clones are missing from TCRdb's copy, which holds only in-frame ones; the method was immunoSEQ multiplex PCR. The sample records 180,000 or so clones, about three quarters being singletons. The sample consisted of PBMCs. The sequence was collected from a young man in good health and CMV-seronegative. The chain joins TRBV7-8 to TRBJ1-1; 8 bases are shared with TRBD1. CDR3 sequence: CASSYRQGTATEAFF. DNA of the CDR3: TGTGCCAGCAGCTACAGACAGGGGACGGCCACTGAAGCTTTCTTT. The entire variable domain, with the rest obtained from reference TRBV7-8 and TRBJ1-1, is as follows: GAGVSQSPRYKVAKRGQDVALRCDPISGHVSLFWYQQALGQGPEFLTYFQNEAQLDKSGLPSDRFFAERPEGSVSTLKIQRTQQEDSAVYLCASSYRQGTATEAFFGQGTRLTVV.